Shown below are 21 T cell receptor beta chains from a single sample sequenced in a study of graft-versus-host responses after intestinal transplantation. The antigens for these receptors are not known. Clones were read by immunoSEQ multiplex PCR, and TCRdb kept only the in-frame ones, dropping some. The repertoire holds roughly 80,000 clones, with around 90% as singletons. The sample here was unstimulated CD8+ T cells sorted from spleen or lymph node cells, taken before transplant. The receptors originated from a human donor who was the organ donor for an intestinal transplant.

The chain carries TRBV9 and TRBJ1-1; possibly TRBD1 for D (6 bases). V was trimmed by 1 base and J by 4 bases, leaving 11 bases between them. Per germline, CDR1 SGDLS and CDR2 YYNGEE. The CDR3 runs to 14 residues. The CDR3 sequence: CASSVHRVGTEAFF. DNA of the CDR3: TGTGCCAGCAGCGTACACAGGGTGGGCACTGAAGCTTTCTTT.

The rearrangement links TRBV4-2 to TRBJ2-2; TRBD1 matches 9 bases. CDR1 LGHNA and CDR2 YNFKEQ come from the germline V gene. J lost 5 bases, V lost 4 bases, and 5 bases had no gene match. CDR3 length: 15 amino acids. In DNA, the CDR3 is TGTGCCAGCAGCCGGGGACAGGGAGGTACCGGGGAGCTGTTTTTT. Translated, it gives CASSRGQGGTGELFF.

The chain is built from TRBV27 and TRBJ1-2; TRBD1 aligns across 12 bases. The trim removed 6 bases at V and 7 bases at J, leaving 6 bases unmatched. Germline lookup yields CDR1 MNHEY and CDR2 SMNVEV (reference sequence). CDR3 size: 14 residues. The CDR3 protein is CASSLGQGALGYTF. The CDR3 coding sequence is TGTGCCAGCAGCTTGGGACAGGGGGCGCTTGGCTACACCTTC.

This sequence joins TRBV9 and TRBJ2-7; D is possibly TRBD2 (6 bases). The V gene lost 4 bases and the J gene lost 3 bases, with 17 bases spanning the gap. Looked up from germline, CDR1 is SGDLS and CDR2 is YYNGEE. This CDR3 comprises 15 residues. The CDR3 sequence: CASSPDGRVFYEQYF. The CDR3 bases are TGTGCCAGCAGCCCGGACGGGAGAGTGTTCTACGAGCAGTACTTC.

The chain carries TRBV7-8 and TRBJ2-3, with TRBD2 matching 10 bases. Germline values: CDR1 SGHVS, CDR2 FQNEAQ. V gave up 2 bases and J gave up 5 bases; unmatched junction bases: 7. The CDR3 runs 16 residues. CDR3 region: CASSLFSSGGRDTQYF. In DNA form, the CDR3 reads TGTGCCAGCAGCTTATTCTCTAGCGGGGGTAGAGATACGCAGTATTTT.

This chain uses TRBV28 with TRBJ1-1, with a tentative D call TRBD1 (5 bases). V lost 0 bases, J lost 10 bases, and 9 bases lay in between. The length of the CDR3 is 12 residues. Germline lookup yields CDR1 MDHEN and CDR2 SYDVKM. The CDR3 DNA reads TGTGCCAGCAGTTTATGGGGGGTTGGAGCTTTCTTT. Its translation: CASSLWGVGAFF. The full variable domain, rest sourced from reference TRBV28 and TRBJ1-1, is DVKVTQSSRYLVKRTGEKVFLECVQDMDHENMFWYRQDPGLGLRLIYFSYDVKMKEKGDIPEGYSVSREKKERFSLILESASTNQTSMYLCASSLWGVGAFFGQGTRLTVV.

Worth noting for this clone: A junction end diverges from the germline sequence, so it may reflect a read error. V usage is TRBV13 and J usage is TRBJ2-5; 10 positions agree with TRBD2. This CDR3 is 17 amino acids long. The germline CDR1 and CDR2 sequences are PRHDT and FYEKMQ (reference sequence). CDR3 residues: CANSSSTSGGGRETQYF. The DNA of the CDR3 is TGTGCCAACAGCTCGTCGACCAGCGGGGGGGGACGAGAGACCCAGTACTTC.

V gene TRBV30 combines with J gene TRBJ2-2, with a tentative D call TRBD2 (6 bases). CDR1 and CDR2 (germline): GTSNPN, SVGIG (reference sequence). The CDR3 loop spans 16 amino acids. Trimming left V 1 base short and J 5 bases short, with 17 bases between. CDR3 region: CAWSDRSGVWTGELFF. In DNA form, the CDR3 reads TGTGCCTGGAGTGACAGATCGGGGGTGTGGACCGGGGAGCTGTTTTTT.

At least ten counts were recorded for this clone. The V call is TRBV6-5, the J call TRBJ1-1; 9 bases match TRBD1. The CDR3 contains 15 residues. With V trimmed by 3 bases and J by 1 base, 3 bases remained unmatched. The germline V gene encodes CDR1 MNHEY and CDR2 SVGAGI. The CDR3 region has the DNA TGTGCCAGCAGTTATACAGGGGGCGCGAACACTGAAGCTTTCTTT. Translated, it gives CASSYTGGANTEAFF.

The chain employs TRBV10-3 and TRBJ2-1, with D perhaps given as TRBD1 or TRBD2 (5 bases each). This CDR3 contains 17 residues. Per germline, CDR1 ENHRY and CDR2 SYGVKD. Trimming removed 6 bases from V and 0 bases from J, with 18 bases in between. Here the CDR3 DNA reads TGTGCCATCAGCTCCGGGGTCGGGGCGTTCTCCTACAATGAGCAGTTCTTC. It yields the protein CAISSGVGAFSYNEQFF.

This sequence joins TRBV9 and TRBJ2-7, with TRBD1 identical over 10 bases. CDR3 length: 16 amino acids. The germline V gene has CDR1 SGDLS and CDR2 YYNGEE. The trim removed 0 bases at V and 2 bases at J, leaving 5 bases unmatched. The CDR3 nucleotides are TGTGCCAGCAGCGTAGCTTCCGGGACAGGGGCCTACGAGCAGTACTTC. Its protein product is CASSVASGTGAYEQYF.

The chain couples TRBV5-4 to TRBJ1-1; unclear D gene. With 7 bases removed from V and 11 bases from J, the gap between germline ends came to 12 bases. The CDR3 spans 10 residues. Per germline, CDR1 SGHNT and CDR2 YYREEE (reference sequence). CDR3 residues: CASPGDKAFF. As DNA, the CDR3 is TGTGCCAGCCCCGGGGATAAGGCTTTCTTT.

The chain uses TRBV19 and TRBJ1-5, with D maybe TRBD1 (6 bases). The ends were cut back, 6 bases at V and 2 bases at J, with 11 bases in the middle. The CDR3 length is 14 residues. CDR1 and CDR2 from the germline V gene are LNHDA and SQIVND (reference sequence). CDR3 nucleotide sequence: TGTGCCAGTAGGACCCGACAGGGCAATCAGCCCCAGCATTTT. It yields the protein CASRTRQGNQPQHF.

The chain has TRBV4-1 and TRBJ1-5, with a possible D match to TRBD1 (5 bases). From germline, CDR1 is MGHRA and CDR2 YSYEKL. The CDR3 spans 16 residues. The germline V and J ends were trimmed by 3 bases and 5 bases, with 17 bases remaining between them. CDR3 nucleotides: TGCGCCAGCAGCCAGAGGGGATTCGAAGGGTATCAGCCCCAGCATTTT. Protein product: CASSQRGFEGYQPQHF.

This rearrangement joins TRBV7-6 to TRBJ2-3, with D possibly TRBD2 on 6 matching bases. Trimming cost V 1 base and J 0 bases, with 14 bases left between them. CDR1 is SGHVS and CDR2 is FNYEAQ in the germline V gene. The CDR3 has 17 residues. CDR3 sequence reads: CASSLVPGESSTDTQYF. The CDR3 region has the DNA TGTGCCAGCAGCTTAGTTCCGGGGGAATCGAGCACAGATACGCAGTATTTT.

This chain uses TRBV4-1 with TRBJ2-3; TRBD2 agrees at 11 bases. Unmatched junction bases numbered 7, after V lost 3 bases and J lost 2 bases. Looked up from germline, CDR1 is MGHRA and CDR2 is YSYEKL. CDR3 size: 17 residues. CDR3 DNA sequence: TGCGCCAGCAGCCAGCTGGGACTAGCGGACCCCACAGATACGCAGTATTTT. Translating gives CASSQLGLADPTDTQYF.

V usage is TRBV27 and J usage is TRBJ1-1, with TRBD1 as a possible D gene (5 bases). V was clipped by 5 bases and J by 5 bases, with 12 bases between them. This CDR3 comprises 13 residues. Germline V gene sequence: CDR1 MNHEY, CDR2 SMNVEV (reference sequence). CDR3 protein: CASSLHEGTEAFF. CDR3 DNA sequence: TGTGCCAGCAGTCTTCATGAGGGGACTGAAGCTTTCTTT.

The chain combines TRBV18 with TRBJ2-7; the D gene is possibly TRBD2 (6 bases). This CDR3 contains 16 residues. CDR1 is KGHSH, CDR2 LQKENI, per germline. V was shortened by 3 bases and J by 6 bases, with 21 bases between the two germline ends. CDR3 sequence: CASSPSWGDPHCEQYF. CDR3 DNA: TGTGCCAGCTCACCCTCTTGGGGGGACCCACATTGCGAGCAGTACTTC.

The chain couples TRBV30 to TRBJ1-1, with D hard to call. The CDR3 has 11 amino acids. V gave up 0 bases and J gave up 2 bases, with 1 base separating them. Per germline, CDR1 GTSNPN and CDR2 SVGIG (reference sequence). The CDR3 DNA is TGTGCCTGGAGTGTTAACACTGAAGCTTTCTTT. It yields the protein CAWSVNTEAFF.

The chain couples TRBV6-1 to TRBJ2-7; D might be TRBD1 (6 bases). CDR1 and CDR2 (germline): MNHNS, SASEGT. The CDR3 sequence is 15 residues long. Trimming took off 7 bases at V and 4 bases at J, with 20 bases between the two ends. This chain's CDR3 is CASTLGWGPPYEQYF. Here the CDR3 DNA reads TGTGCCAGCACCCTAGGGTGGGGGCCTCCATACGAGCAGTACTTC.

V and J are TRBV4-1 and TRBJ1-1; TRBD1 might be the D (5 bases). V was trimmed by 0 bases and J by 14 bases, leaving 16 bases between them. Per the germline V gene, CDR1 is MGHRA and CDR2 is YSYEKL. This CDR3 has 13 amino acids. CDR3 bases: TGCGCCAGCAGCCAAGATGGGGCCCCGACTCTGTTCTTT. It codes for CASSQDGAPTLFF.